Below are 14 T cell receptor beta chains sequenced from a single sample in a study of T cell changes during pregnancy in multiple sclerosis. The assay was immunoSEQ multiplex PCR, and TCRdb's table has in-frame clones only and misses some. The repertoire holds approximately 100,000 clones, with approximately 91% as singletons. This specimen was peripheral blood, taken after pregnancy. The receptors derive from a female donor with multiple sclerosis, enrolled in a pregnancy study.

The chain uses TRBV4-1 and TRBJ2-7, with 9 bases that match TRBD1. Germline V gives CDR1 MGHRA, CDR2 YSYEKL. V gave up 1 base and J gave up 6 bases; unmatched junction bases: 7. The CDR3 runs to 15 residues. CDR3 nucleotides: TGCGCCAGCAGCCAAGTCGGGACAGGGATCGTCGAGCAGTACTTC. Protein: CASSQVGTGIVEQYF.

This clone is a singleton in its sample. CDR3 region: CASSLGGRGKRTEAFF. For the CDR3, the DNA is TGTGCCAGCAGCTTGGGGGGGAGGGGTAAGAGAACTGAAGCTTTCTTT. This chain uses TRBV5-4 with TRBJ1-1, with a tentative D call TRBD1 (5 bases). The CDR3 length is 16 residues. CDR1 and CDR2 from the germline V gene are SGHNT and YYREEE (reference sequence). The V end was cut by 0 bases, the J end by 5 bases, with 17 bases between.

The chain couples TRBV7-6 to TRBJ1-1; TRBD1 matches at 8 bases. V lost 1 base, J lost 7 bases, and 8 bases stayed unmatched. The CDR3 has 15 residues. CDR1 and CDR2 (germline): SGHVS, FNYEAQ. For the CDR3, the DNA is TGTGCCAGCAGCTTAGGTCCCAGGGGGCAGGGTGAAGCTTTCTTT. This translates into CASSLGPRGQGEAFF.

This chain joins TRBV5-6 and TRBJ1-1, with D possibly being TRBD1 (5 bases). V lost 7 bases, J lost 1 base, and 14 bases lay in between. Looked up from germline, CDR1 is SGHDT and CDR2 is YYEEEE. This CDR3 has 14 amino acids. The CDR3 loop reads CASGYPTANTEAFF. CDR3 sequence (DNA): TGTGCCAGCGGCTACCCGACAGCGAACACTGAAGCTTTCTTT.

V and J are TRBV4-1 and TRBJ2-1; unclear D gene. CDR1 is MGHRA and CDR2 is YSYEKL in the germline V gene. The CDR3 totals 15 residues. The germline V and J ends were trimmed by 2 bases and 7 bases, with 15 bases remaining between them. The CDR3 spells CASSQTPAAENEQFF. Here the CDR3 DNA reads TGCGCCAGCAGCCAAACACCGGCGGCTGAGAATGAGCAGTTCTTC.

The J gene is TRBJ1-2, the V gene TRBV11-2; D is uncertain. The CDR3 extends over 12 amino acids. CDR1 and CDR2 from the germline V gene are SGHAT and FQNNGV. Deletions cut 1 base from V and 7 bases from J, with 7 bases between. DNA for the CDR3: TGTGCCAGCAGCTTAGGAGGCTCTGGCTACACCTTC. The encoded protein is CASSLGGSGYTF. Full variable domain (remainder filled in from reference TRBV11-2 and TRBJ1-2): EAGVAQSPRYKIIEKRQSVAFWCNPISGHATLYWYQQILGQGPKLLIQFQNNGVVDDSQLPKDRFSAERLKGVDSTLKIQPAKLEDSAVYLCASSLGGSGYTFGSGTRLTVV.

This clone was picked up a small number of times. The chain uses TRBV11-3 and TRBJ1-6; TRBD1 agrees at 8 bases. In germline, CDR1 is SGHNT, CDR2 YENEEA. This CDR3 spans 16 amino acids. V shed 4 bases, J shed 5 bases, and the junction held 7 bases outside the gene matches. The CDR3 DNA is TGTGCCAGCAGCTCGATGTGGGGACAGGATAATTCACCCCTCCACTTT. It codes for CASSSMWGQDNSPLHF. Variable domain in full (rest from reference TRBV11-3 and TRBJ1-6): EAGVVQSPRYKIIEKKQPVAFWCNPISGHNTLYWYLQNLGQGPELLIRYENEEAVDDSQLPKDRFSAERLKGVDSTLKIQPAELGDSAVYLCASSSMWGQDNSPLHFGNGTRLTVT.

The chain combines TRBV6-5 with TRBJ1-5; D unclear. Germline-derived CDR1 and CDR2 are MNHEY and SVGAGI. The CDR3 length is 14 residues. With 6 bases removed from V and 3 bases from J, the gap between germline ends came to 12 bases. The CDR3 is CASSSGRNNQPQHF. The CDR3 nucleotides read TGTGCCAGCAGCAGCGGACGGAACAATCAGCCCCAGCATTTT.

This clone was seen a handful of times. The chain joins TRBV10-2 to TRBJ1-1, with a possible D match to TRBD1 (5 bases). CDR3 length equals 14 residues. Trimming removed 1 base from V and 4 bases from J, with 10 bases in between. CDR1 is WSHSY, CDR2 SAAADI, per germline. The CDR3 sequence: CASSEYRSGTEAFF. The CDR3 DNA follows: TGCGCCAGCAGTGAGTACAGGTCGGGCACTGAAGCTTTCTTT.

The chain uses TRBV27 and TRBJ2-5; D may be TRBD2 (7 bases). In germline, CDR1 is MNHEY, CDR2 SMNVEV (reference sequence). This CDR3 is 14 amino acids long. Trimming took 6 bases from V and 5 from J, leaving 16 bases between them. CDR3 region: CASSLAGGLETQYF. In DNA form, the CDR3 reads TGTGCCAGCAGCCTGGCCGGGGGGCTGGAGACCCAGTACTTC.

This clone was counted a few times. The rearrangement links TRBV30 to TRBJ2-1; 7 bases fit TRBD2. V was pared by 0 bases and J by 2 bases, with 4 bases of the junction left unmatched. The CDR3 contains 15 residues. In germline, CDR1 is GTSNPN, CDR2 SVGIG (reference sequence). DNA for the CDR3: TGTGCCTGGAGTGTACCCAGCGGGGCCTACAATGAGCAGTTCTTC. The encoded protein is CAWSVPSGAYNEQFF.

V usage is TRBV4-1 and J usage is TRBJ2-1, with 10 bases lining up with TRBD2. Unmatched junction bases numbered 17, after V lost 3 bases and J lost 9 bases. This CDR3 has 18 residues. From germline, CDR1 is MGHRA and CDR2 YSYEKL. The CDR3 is CASSHPRESGGAFGEQFF. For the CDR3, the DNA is TGCGCCAGCAGCCATCCTAGAGAGAGCGGGGGGGCCTTTGGTGAGCAGTTCTTC.

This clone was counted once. CDR3 protein: CASRSGLGSPLHF. Here the CDR3 DNA reads TGTGCCAGCAGGTCAGGGCTCGGTTCACCCCTCCACTTT. The chain recombines TRBV2 with TRBJ1-6; D possibly corresponds to TRBD1 (5 bases). Trimming stripped 6 bases from V and 9 bases from J, with 12 bases between. The CDR3 spans 13 residues. Germline V lookup: CDR1 SNHLY, CDR2 FYNNEI.

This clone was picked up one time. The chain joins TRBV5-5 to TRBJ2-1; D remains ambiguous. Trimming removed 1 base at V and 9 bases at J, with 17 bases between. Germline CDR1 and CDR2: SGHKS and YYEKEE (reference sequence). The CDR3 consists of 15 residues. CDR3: CASSLPPPAPSEQFF. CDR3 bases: TGTGCCAGCAGCTTGCCCCCGCCCGCGCCGAGTGAGCAGTTCTTC.